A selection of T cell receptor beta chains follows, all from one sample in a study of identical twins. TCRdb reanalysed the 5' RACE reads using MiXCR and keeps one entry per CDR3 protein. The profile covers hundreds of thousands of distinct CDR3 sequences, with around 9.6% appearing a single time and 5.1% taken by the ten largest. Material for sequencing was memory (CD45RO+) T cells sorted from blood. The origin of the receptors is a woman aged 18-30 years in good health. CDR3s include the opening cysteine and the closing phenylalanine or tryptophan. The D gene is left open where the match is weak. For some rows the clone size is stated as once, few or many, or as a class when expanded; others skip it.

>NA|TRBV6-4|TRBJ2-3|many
TGTGCCAGCAGTGACTCGGGGGGGCACACAGATACGCAGTATTTT
CASSDSGGHTDTQYF
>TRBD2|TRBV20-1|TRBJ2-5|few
TGCAGTGCTAGAGAGGTAGCGGGGGAGACCCAGTACTTC
CSAREVAGETQYF
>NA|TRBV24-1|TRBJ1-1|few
TGTGCCACCAGGGGGGGAAGGGTAATGAACACTGAAGCTTTCTTT
CATRGGRVMNTEAFF
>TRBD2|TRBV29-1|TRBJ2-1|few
TGCAGCGTTGTTCTAGCGGGACGAGAATACTACAATGAGCAGTTCTTC
CSVVLAGREYYNEQFF
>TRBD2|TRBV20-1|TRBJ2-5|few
TGCAGTGCTAGCTACCGGGAGGGCCTTTTGGCCCAGTACTTC
CSASYREGLLAQYF
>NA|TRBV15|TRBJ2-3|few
TGTGCCACCGGGGCCCAGCCGACAGATACGCAGTATTTT
CATGAQPTDTQYF
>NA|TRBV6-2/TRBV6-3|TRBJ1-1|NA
TGTGCCAGCAGTGGGCCCCCGATCCGGAGGACTGAAGCTTTCTTT
CASSGPPIRRTEAFF
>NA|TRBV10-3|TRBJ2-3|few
TGTGCCATCAGTGCTGGCAGGGACTCAGATACGCAGTATTTT
CAISAGRDSDTQYF
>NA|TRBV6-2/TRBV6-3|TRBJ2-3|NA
TGTGCCAGCAGTTACAGGGCGGGGAGCCCAGATACGCAGTATTTT
CASSYRAGSPDTQYF
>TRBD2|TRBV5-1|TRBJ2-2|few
TGCGCCAGCAGCTTGGTAGCAGGGAGGGGCACCGGGGAGCTGTTTTTT
CASSLVAGRGTGELFF
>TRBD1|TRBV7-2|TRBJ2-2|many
TGTGCCAGCAGCGCCCCAAACAGGGGAGCCGGGGAGCTGTTTTTT
CASSAPNRGAGELFF
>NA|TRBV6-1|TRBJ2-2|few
TGTGCCAGCAGTGAATCATCAAGAGGGGGGGAGCTGTTTTTT
CASSESSRGGELFF
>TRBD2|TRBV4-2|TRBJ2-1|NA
TGTGCCAGCAGCCCCGAACGATACGGTAGGAGCGGGGGTTACAATGAGCAGTTCTTC
CASSPERYGRSGGYNEQFF
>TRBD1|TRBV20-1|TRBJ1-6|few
TGCAGTGCCGACAAACAGGGGGCCGATAATTCACCCCTCCACTTT
CSADKQGADNSPLHF
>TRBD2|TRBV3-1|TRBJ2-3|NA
TGTGCCAGCAGCCAGAGACTAGCGGGGGGTACCTACGCAGATACGCAGTATTTT
CASSQRLAGGTYADTQYF
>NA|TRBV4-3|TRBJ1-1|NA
TGCGCCAGCAGCCAAGATTTGGGGAGCACTGAAGCTTTCTTT
CASSQDLGSTEAFF
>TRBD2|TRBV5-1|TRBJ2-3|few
TGCGCCAGCAGTAGCGGGATAACGACAGATACGCAGTATTTT
CASSSGITTDTQYF
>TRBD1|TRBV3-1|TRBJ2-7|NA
TGTGCCAGCAGCCAGGAGACAGGGGGCGGGCAGTACTTC
CASSQETGGGQYF
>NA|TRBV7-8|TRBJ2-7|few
TGTGCCAGCAGCTTAGAGCTGGGCCGCTCCTACGAGCAGTACTTC
CASSLELGRSYEQYF
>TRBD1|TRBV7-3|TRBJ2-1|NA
TGTGCCAGCAGCCCAGGACAGGGGAACTACAATGAGCAGTTCTTC
CASSPGQGNYNEQFF
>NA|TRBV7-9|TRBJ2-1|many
TGTGCCAGCAGCTTGTGGGAGGACAATGAGCAGTTCTTC
CASSLWEDNEQFF
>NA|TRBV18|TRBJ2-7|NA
TGTGCCAGCTCACCCAGGACGGGGAGCTCCTACGAGCAGTACTTC
CASSPRTGSSYEQYF
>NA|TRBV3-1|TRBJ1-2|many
TGTGCCAGCAGCCAAGTTCAGGGGTCGGCTAACTATGGCTACACCTTC
CASSQVQGSANYGYTF
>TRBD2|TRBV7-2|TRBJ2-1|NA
TGTGCCAGCAGCTCTAAGCGGGGGGTGTCCTACAATGAGCAGTTCTTC
CASSSKRGVSYNEQFF
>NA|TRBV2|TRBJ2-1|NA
TGTGCCAGCGGGCAGAATAGAGAACCTTACAATGAGCAGTTCTTC
CASGQNREPYNEQFF
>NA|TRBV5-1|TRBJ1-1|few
TGCGCCAGCAGCTTGGAAGAATCTGAAGCTTTCTTT
CASSLEESEAFF
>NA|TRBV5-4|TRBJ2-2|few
TGTGCCAGCAGCCCCGGGACCCAAGCGGGCACCGGGGAGCTGTTTTTT
CASSPGTQAGTGELFF
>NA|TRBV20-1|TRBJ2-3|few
TGCAGTGCTGCCCCCCGGAAACTCACAGATACGCAGTATTTT
CSAAPRKLTDTQYF
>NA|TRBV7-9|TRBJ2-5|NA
TGTGCCAGCAGCTTAAAGGGCCTAGCGACCCAAGAGACCCAGTACTTC
CASSLKGLATQETQYF
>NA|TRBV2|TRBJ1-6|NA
TGTGCCAGCAGTGAGTGGGGAGGGGAACTCCACTTT
CASSEWGGELHF
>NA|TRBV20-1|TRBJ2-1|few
TGCAGTGCTGGCGGCGCTTTTGCAAATTCCTACAATGAGCAGTTCTTC
CSAGGAFANSYNEQFF
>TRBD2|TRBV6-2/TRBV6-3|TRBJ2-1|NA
TGTGCCAGCAGGGGGATTAGCGGGAGGATTACTGAGCAGTTCTTC
CASRGISGRITEQFF
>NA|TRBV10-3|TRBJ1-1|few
TGTGCCATCAGTTTGGAACCCCGAGGGGGAGCTTTCTTT
CAISLEPRGGAFF
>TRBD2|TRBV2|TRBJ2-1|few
TGTGCCACCAGGATTACTAGCGCTCGAAATGAGCAGTTCTTC
CATRITSARNEQFF
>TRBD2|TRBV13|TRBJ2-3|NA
TGTGCCAGCGGCCCTGCGGGGGTAGATACGCAGTATTTT
CASGPAGVDTQYF
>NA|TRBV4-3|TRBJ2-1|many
TGCGCCAGCAGCCAAGTAATGGGGCAGGGTAGGAATGAGCAGTTCTTC
CASSQVMGQGRNEQFF
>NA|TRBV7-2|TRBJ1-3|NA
TGTGCCAGCAGCTTCGGGACGGCTGGAAACACCATATATTTT
CASSFGTAGNTIYF
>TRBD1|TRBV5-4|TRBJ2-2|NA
TGTGCCAGCAGCTCACAGGGGTCCGGGGAGCTGTTTTTT
CASSSQGSGELFF
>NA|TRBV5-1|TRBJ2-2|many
TGCGCCAGCACAACCAGGAGCACCGGGGAGCTGTTTTTT
CASTTRSTGELFF
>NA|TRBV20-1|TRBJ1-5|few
TGCAGTGCAGGACTAGCAGATCAGCCCCAGCATTTT
CSAGLADQPQHF